The 19 T cell receptor beta chains in this list originate from one sample, sequenced in a study of brain T cells in children with intractable seizures. Clones were sequenced by immunoSEQ multiplex PCR, and TCRdb holds only the in-frame ones, with some missing. This sample yields around 80,000 clones, of which more than 75% are seen a single time; about 24% belongs to the top ten. The material sequenced was peripheral blood, taken at surgery. The receptors were sampled from a girl aged 2 to 9 with Rasmussen encephalitis and intractable seizures.

The chain links TRBV27 to TRBJ2-5; 7 positions agree with TRBD2. V lost 2 bases to trimming and J lost 2 bases; unmatched junction nucleotides: 2. The CDR3 extends over 14 amino acids. The germline V gene encodes CDR1 MNHEY and CDR2 SMNVEV (reference sequence). The CDR3 loop is CASSLIGGQETQYF. The CDR3 region has the DNA TGTGCCAGCAGTTTAATCGGGGGGCAAGAGACCCAGTACTTC.

The V gene is TRBV28, the J gene TRBJ2-7; TRBD1 agrees at 11 bases. Germline values: CDR1 MDHEN, CDR2 SYDVKM. The CDR3 has 15 amino acids. With 6 bases clipped from V and 3 bases from J, the junction kept 7 bases outside the gene matches. CDR3 sequence reads: CASRGTGGFVYEQYF. In DNA form, the CDR3 reads TGTGCCAGCAGAGGGACAGGGGGTTTCGTCTACGAGCAGTACTTC.

This chain joins TRBV30 and TRBJ1-1; no clear D gene. Germline lookup yields CDR1 GTSNPN and CDR2 SVGIG (reference sequence). Trimming left V 3 bases short and J 0 bases short, with 8 bases between. The length of the CDR3 is 13 residues. CDR3: CAWSLGLNTEAFF. The CDR3 nucleotides are TGTGCCTGGAGCCTCGGGTTGAACACTGAAGCTTTCTTT.

In regard to this clone: The sample has other DNA sequences that encode this CDR3 too. The V and J genes are TRBV13 and TRBJ1-1; D not resolved. This CDR3 is built from 12 residues. V was shortened by 2 bases and J by 3 bases, with 4 bases between the two germline ends. Germline loops: CDR1 PRHDT, CDR2 FYEKMQ (reference sequence). Here the CDR3 reads CASSLFDTEAFF. The CDR3 region has the DNA TGTGCCAGCAGCTTATTCGACACTGAAGCTTTCTTT.

The chain links TRBV12-5 to TRBJ2-7; D might be TRBD2 (6 bases). Germline CDR1 reads LGHNT; CDR2 reads FRNRAP. The CDR3 has 17 residues. V was clipped by 7 bases and J by 2 bases, with 24 bases between them. The CDR3 loop reads CASAFSREDPTPYEQYF. DNA for the CDR3: TGTGCTAGTGCTTTCTCTAGGGAGGACCCGACGCCCTACGAGCAGTACTTC.

The chain combines TRBV27 with TRBJ2-3; 11 bases align to TRBD2. Trimming took 5 bases from V and 1 from J; bases not matched to a gene: 2. Germline V gene sequence: CDR1 MNHEY, CDR2 SMNVEV (reference sequence). The CDR3 totals 15 residues. CDR3 loop: CASSLLAGGTDTQYF. Here the CDR3 DNA reads TGTGCCAGCAGTCTACTAGCGGGGGGCACAGATACGCAGTATTTT.

This rearrangement joins TRBV7-3 to TRBJ2-7; 7 bases are a match to TRBD2. CDR3 length: 14 residues. Unmatched junction bases numbered 8, after V lost 6 bases and J lost 3 bases. Looked up from germline, CDR1 is SGHTA and CDR2 is FQGTGA. The CDR3 sequence: CASRESSGNYEQYF. The CDR3 nucleotides are TGTGCCAGCAGAGAATCTAGCGGAAACTACGAGCAGTACTTC.

V and J are TRBV19 and TRBJ2-7; 9 positions agree with TRBD1. CDR1 LNHDA and CDR2 SQIVND come from the germline V gene (reference sequence). The ends lost 5 bases at V and 7 bases at J; junction bases unmatched: 12. This CDR3 has 15 residues. CDR3 nucleotides: TGTGCCAGTAGTCGCGACCTCGGGACAGGGAAAGAGCAGTACTTC. Translation: CASSRDLGTGKEQYF.

The CDR3 loop is CASSLTDGLHEQFF. CDR3 coding DNA: TGTGCCAGCAGCTTAACCGACGGGCTCCATGAGCAGTTCTTC. This rearrangement joins TRBV3-1 (or the pseudogene TRBV3-2) to TRBJ2-1; D is uncertain. Germline lookup yields CDR1 LGHDT and CDR2 YNNKEL (reference sequence). CDR3 length: 14 amino acids. The germline V and J ends were trimmed by 5 bases and 8 bases, with 16 bases remaining between them.

The V call is TRBV4-1, the J call TRBJ2-3; 8 nucleotides match TRBD2. The germline gives CDR1 MGHRA, CDR2 YSYEKL. The CDR3 totals 19 residues. J gave up 3 bases and V 4 bases, and 18 bases lay outside the gene matches. The CDR3 is CASSPTPPLAGRGTDTQYF. For the CDR3, the DNA is TGCGCCAGCAGCCCCACCCCCCCTTTAGCGGGGAGGGGAACAGATACGCAGTATTTT.

The chain uses TRBV4-1 and TRBJ2-7; TRBD2 is a possible D gene (5 bases). Germline assignment: CDR1 MGHRA and CDR2 YSYEKL. V shed 3 bases and J shed 5 bases, with 17 bases lying between them. The CDR3 extends over 15 amino acids. As DNA, the CDR3 is TGCGCCAGCAGCCAGTCGGGGATGAGGACCAACGAGCAGTACTTC. Translation gives CASSQSGMRTNEQYF.

V usage is TRBV11-3 and J usage is TRBJ2-3; 12 nucleotides align to TRBD2. Germline V lookup: CDR1 SGHNT, CDR2 YENEEA. The CDR3 loop spans 15 amino acids. V lost 2 bases, J lost 7 bases, and 4 bases stayed unmatched. CDR3 region: CASSLTLAGGHTQYF. CDR3 sequence (DNA): TGTGCCAGCAGCTTAACACTAGCGGGAGGTCATACGCAGTATTTT. Full variable domain (rest looked up from reference TRBV11-3 and TRBJ2-3): EAGVVQSPRYKIIEKKQPVAFWCNPISGHNTLYWYLQNLGQGPELLIRYENEEAVDDSQLPKDRFSAERLKGVDSTLKIQPAELGDSAVYLCASSLTLAGGHTQYFGPGTRLTVL.

This rearrangement joins TRBV28 to TRBJ1-5; D might be TRBD1 (5 bases). V was pared by 2 bases and J by 6 bases, with 14 bases between. CDR1 is MDHEN, CDR2 SYDVKM, per germline. CDR3 size: 15 residues. The CDR3 coding sequence is TGTGCCAGCAGTTTAGAGAGGGGCGTAGGTCAGCCCCAGCATTTT. This encodes CASSLERGVGQPQHF.

Details on this clone: Distinct nucleotide sequences in the sample also encode this CDR3. J is TRBJ1-3 and V is TRBV30; D ambiguous. The germline V gene has CDR1 GTSNPN and CDR2 SVGIG (reference sequence). V was pared by 0 bases and J by 4 bases, with 7 bases between. This CDR3 comprises 13 residues. In DNA form, the CDR3 reads TGTGCCTGGAGTGTAGCTTCGGGAAACACCATATATTTT. This encodes CAWSVASGNTIYF.

This clone has a single count. The chain recombines TRBV27 with TRBJ2-7; 11 nucleotides agree with TRBD1. Unmatched junction bases numbered 5, after V lost 8 bases and J lost 5 bases. CDR1 MNHEY and CDR2 SMNVEV come from the germline V gene (reference sequence). The length of the CDR3 is 13 residues. In nucleotides, the CDR3 is TGTGCCAGCGGGTGGACAGGGGGCCACGAGCAGTACTTC. This translates into CASGWTGGHEQYF.

V is TRBV2 and J is TRBJ2-7; TRBD2 agrees at 9 bases. CDR1 and CDR2 (germline): SNHLY, FYNNEI. V trimming: 3 bases; J trimming: 4 bases; junction bases outside the gene matches: 10. The CDR3 runs 16 residues. The CDR3 is CASSDAGGAAIYEQYF. The CDR3 nucleotides are TGTGCCAGCAGTGACGCGGGGGGGGCTGCGATATACGAGCAGTACTTC.

This clone was picked up one time. The chain joins TRBV18 to TRBJ2-2; TRBD2 aligns across 7 bases. V shed 1 base and J 3 bases; nucleotides not matched to a gene: 2. Germline CDR1 KGHSH, CDR2 LQKENI. This CDR3 is built from 15 residues. The CDR3 nucleotides are TGTGCCAGCTCACCACGGACTAGGGACACCGGGGAGCTGTTTTTT. It yields the protein CASSPRTRDTGELFF. Drawing the rest from reference TRBV18 and TRBJ2-2, the complete variable domain is NAGVMQNPRHLVRRRGQEARLRCSPMKGHSHVYWYRQLPEEGLKFMVYLQKENIIDESGMPKERFSAEFPKEGPSILRIQQVVRGDSAAYFCASSPRTRDTGELFFGEGSRLTVL.

This chain links TRBV29-1 with TRBJ2-1; tentative D call: TRBD2 (5 bases). V was trimmed by 3 bases and J by 3 bases, leaving 6 bases between them. Per germline, CDR1 SQVTM and CDR2 ANQGSEA. The CDR3 loop spans 12 amino acids. The DNA for the CDR3 is TGCAGCGTTGACGGGGACTACAATGAGCAGTTCTTC. Its protein is CSVDGDYNEQFF.

This sequence joins TRBV4-1 and TRBJ2-7, with 7 bases matching TRBD2. CDR1 is MGHRA and CDR2 is YSYEKL in the germline V gene. This CDR3 region has 15 residues. V lost 0 bases and J lost 3; bases outside the gene matches: 5. This CDR3 is CASSQEASGSYEQYF. DNA of the CDR3: TGCGCCAGCAGCCAAGAGGCTAGCGGAAGCTACGAGCAGTACTTC.